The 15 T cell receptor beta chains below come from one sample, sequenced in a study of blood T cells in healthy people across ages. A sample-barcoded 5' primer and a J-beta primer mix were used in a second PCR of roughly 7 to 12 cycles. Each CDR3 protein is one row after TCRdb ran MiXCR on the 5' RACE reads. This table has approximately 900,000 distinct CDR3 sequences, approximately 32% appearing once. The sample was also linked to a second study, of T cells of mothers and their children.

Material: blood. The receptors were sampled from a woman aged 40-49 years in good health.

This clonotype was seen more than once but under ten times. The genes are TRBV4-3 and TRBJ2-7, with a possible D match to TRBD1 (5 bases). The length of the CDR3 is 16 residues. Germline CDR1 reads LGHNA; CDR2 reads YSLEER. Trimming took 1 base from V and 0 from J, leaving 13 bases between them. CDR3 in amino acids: CASSQAHTGSSYEQYF. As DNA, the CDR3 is TGCGCCAGCAGCCAAGCTCATACAGGTAGCTCCTACGAGCAGTACTTC.

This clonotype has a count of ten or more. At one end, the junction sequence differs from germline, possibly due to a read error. CDR3 amino acids: CASRGPSTDTQYF. The CDR3 DNA sequence: TGTGCCTCCAGGGGGCCTAGCACAGATACGCAGTATTTT. The chain couples TRBV15 to TRBJ2-3, with 8 bases aligning to TRBD1. This CDR3 contains 13 residues. CDR1 is LNHNV, CDR2 YYDKDF, per germline (reference sequence).

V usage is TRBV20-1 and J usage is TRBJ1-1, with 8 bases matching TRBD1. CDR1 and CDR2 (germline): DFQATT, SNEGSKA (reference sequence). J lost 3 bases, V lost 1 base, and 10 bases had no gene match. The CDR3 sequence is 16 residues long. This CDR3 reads CSARAVLGQAHTEAFF. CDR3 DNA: TGCAGTGCTAGAGCAGTCCTGGGACAGGCGCACACTGAAGCTTTCTTT.

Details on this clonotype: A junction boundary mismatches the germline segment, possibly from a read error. The CDR3 DNA reads as TGTGCCAGCAGCTTCACAGGGATGAACACTGAAGTTTTCTTT. This translates into CASSFTGMNTEVFF. The chain is built from TRBV7-2 and TRBJ1-1, with a weak D call TRBD1 (6 bases). Germline CDR1 and CDR2: SGHTA and FQGNSA. This CDR3 region has 14 residues.

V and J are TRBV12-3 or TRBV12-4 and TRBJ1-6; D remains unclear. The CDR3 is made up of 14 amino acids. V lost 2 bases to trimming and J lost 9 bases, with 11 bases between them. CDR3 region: CASSLRDAGSPLHF. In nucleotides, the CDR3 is TGTGCCAGCAGTTTAAGAGACGCCGGTTCACCCCTCCACTTT.

CDR3 region: CASSRGFVNTEAFF. DNA of the CDR3: TGTGCCAGCAGCCGAGGGTTTGTGAACACTGAAGCTTTCTTT. The V and J genes are TRBV7-9 and TRBJ1-1; no definite D call. This CDR3 has 14 residues. The V and J ends lost 5 bases and 0 bases respectively, with 10 bases between them. Looked up from germline, CDR1 is SEHNR and CDR2 is FQNEAQ (reference sequence).

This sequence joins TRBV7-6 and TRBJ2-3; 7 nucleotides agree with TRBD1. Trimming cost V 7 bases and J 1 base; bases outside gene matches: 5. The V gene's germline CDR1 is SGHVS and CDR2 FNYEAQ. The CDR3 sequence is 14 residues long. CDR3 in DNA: TGTGCCAGCACCTCGACAGGGCGCACAGATACGCAGTATTTT. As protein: CASTSTGRTDTQYF.

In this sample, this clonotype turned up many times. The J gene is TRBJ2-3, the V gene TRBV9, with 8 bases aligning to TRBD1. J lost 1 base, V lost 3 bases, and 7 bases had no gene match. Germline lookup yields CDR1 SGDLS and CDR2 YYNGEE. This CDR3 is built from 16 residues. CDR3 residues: CASSARQGTGTDTQYF. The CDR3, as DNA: TGTGCCAGCAGCGCACGACAGGGGACCGGCACAGATACGCAGTATTTT.

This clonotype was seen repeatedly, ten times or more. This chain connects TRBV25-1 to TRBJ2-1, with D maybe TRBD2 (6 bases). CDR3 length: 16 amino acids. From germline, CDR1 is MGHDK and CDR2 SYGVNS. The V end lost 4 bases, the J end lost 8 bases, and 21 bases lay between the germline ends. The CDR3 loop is CASSGGWEGTGDEQFF. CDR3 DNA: TGTGCCAGCAGTGGTGGATGGGAAGGGACTGGGGATGAGCAGTTCTTC.

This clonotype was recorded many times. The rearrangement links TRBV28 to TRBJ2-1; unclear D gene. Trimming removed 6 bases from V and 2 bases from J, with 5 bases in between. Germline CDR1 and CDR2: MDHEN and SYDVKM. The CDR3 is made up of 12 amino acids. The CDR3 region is CASRGTYNEQFF. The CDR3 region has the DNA TGTGCCAGCAGAGGGACCTACAATGAGCAGTTCTTC.

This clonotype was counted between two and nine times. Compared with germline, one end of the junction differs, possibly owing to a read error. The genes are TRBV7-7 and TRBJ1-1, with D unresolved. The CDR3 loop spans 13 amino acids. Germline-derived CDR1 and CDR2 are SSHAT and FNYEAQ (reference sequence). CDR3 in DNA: TGTGCTAGCAGCTTGCACCTGAACACTGAAGCTTTCTTT. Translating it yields CASSLHLNTEAFF.

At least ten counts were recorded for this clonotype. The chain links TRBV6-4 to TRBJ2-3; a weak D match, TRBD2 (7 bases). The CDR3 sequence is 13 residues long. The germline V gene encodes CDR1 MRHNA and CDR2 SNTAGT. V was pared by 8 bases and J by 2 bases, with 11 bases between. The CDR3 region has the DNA TGTGCCAGCGGAGCGGGACACACAGATACGCAGTATTTT. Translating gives CASGAGHTDTQYF.

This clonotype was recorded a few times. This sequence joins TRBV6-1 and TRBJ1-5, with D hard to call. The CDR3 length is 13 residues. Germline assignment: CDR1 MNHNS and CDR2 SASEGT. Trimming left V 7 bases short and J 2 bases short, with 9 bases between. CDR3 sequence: CASMREGNQPQHF. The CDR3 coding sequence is TGTGCCAGCATGAGGGAGGGCAATCAGCCCCAGCATTTT.

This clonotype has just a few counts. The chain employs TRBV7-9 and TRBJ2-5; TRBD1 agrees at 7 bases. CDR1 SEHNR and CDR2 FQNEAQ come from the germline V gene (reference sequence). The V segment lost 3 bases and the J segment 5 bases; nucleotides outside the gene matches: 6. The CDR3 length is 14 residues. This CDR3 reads CASSFPTGEETQYF. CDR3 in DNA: TGTGCCAGCAGCTTCCCAACAGGGGAGGAGACCCAGTACTTC.

The CDR3 protein is CASSTGTGVLSQHF. CDR3 sequence (DNA): TGTGCCAGTAGTACCGGGACAGGGGTTCTCTCCCAGCATTTT. The rearrangement uses TRBV19 and TRBJ1-5; 10 bases are shared with TRBD1. V shed 4 bases and J 11 bases; nucleotides not matched to a gene: 8. Germline assignment: CDR1 LNHDA and CDR2 SQIVND (reference sequence). There are 14 residues in the CDR3.